These T cell receptor beta chains were read from a single sample in a study of blood T cell repertoires in COVID-19. Produced via immunoSEQ multiplex PCR; TCRdb's table is partial and in-frame only. The data hold over 120,000 clones, with approximately 91% observed a single time. The sample comprised peripheral blood. The receptors here all came from a man in his sixties or seventies with acute or convalescent COVID-19. Each CDR3 is given with its conserved first and last residue. D genes are given only for firm matches. The size entry is marked missing in some rows and otherwise reads once, few, many or a size class.

V gene	D gene	clone size	J gene	CDR3 DNA	CDR3 protein
TRBV2	NA	NA	TRBJ2-6	TGTGCCAGCAGTGAGCTCCGCAGTCCCGGGGCCAACGTCCTGACTTTC	CASSELRSPGANVLTF
TRBV5-5	NA	NA	TRBJ2-5	TGTGCCAGCAGCTTCTCTCCCCAAGAGACCCAGTACTTC	CASSFSPQETQYF
TRBV3-1/TRBV3-2	TRBD2	NA	TRBJ2-2	TGTGCCAGCAGCCCGCCATGGGCGGGGGGCCCCACCGGGGAGCTGTTTTTT	CASSPPWAGGPTGELFF
TRBV6-5	NA	NA	TRBJ2-3	TGTGCCAGCAGTTACTCGAGACTAACCACAGATACGCAGTATTTT	CASSYSRLTTDTQYF
TRBV15	NA	NA	TRBJ1-3	TGTGCCACCAGCGCCAGCTCTGGAAACACCATATATTTT	CATSASSGNTIYF
TRBV7-9	NA	once	TRBJ2-7	TGTGCCAGCAGCTTAGACAGGGATCAAGGAGAGCAGTACTTC	CASSLDRDQGEQYF
TRBV19	TRBD1	NA	TRBJ2-7	TGTGCCAGTAGTGCCTCTGACAGGGGGTCCTACGAGCAGTACTTC	CASSASDRGSYEQYF
TRBV11-2	TRBD2	NA	TRBJ2-1	TGTGCCAGCAGCTTAGGACTAGCGGGGGCTGATGAGCAGTTCTTC	CASSLGLAGADEQFF
TRBV19	NA	NA	TRBJ2-1	TGTGCCAGTAGTATAGACGCGCTGGACTTTAACTACAATGAGCAGTTCTTC	CASSIDALDFNYNEQFF
TRBV7-9	NA	NA	TRBJ1-1	TGTGCCAGCAGCTTAGGGGCTAATGAGGGAAAAGCTTTCTTT	CASSLGANEGKAFF
TRBV19	TRBD2	NA	TRBJ2-1	TGTGCCAGTAGTATGGGCTCCTTTCTAGCGGGCGTAGGGAATGAGCAGTTCTTC	CASSMGSFLAGVGNEQFF
TRBV5-1	NA	NA	TRBJ1-3	TGCGCCAGCAGCGGAGGGACGGACGGAAACACCATATATTTT	CASSGGTDGNTIYF
TRBV6-5	TRBD1	NA	TRBJ1-6	TGTGCCAGCAGCAGACAGGGTGAATCACCCCTCCACTTT	CASSRQGESPLHF
TRBV7-8	TRBD2	NA	TRBJ2-3	TGTGCCAGCAGCTTACGGGGTGGGACTAGCGGGAGGAGGGATACGCAGTATTTT	CASSLRGGTSGRRDTQYF
TRBV6-6	TRBD1	NA	TRBJ1-1	TGTGCCAGCAGTTACGACAGGGTCGGCACTGAAGCTTTCTTT	CASSYDRVGTEAFF
TRBV5-1	NA	NA	TRBJ1-4	TGCGCCAGCAGCTTGACGGGAACCGTGGGAGAAAAACTGTTTTTT	CASSLTGTVGEKLFF
TRBV19	NA	NA	TRBJ1-1	TGTGCCAGTAGTCCAACGGACACTATGAACACTGAAGCTTTCTTT	CASSPTDTMNTEAFF
TRBV10-3	NA	NA	TRBJ2-7	TGTGCCATCAGTGAGTCCGTCAGGGCCCACGAGCAGTACTTC	CAISESVRAHEQYF
TRBV9	TRBD1	NA	TRBJ2-3	TGTGCCAGCAGCGCCCAGACAGGGATAACAGATACGCAGTATTTT	CASSAQTGITDTQYF
TRBV10-2	TRBD1	NA	TRBJ2-2	TGCGCCAGCGTTGGACAGGGCAGAGGAGGGGAGCTGTTTTTT	CASVGQGRGGELFF
TRBV6-6	TRBD1	NA	TRBJ1-2	TGTGCCAGCAGTCTCAATACACCCGGGACAGGGCGAGACTATGGCTACACCTTC	CASSLNTPGTGRDYGYTF
TRBV12-2	NA	NA	TRBJ2-5	TGTGCAAGTCGCCCAAGACCTGGACAGGGGGCGCGGGAGACCCAGTACTTC	CASRPRPGQGARETQYF
TRBV19	TRBD1	once	TRBJ2-1	TGTGCCAGTAGTACACGACAGGGCCGGAGCTCCTACAATGAGCAGTTCTTC	CASSTRQGRSSYNEQFF
TRBV3-1/TRBV3-2	TRBD1	NA	TRBJ1-1	TGTGCCAGCAGCCGGGGACAGGAGACTTTCTTT	CASSRGQETFF
TRBV6-5	NA	NA	TRBJ1-2	TGTGCCAGCAGACCCTATCAAACTAACTATGGCTACACCTTC	CASRPYQTNYGYTF
TRBV5-1	NA	NA	TRBJ2-2	TGCGCCAGCAGCTCCGAAGGGTTGGGAGCCGGGGAGCTGTTTTTT	CASSSEGLGAGELFF
TRBV20-1	TRBD2	NA	TRBJ2-1	TGCAGTGCTAGTAAAGTAAGAGGGAGGGATGAGCAGTTCTTC	CSASKVRGRDEQFF
TRBV18	NA	NA	TRBJ1-3	TGTGCCAGCTCATACTCGGACAGCACTCGCACTTTCTCTGGAAACACCATATATTTT	CASSYSDSTRTFSGNTIYF
TRBV6-5	TRBD1	NA	TRBJ1-5	TGTGCCAGCAGCCGAAGGGGACAGGGCAATCAGCCCCAGCATTTT	CASSRRGQGNQPQHF
TRBV5-1	TRBD1	NA	TRBJ2-1	TGCGCCAGCAGCAATGGACAGGGACCCTACAATGAGCAGTTCTTC	CASSNGQGPYNEQFF
TRBV2	NA	NA	TRBJ1-2	TGTGCCAACCTTAAAACTCCGGGACTGGTTGGCTATGGCTACACCTTC	CANLKTPGLVGYGYTF
TRBV3-1/TRBV3-2	NA	NA	TRBJ1-6	TGTGCCAGCAGCCAAGAGAGAAAACAGAATAATTCACCCCTCCACTTT	CASSQERKQNNSPLHF
TRBV2	NA	NA	TRBJ1-4	TGTGCCAGCAGTGAAGCTCGGGCAACTAATGAAAAACTGTTTTTT	CASSEARATNEKLFF
TRBV24-1	NA	NA	TRBJ2-1	TGTGCCACCAGTTTTTTCCCGACAGGAGAGCAGTTCTTC	CATSFFPTGEQFF
TRBV28	NA	NA	TRBJ1-1	TGTGCCAGCAGCTGGGGGGGCACTGAAGCTTTCTTT	CASSWGGTEAFF
TRBV29-1	NA	NA	TRBJ1-4	TGCAGCGCATCCACGAACAGTGAAAAACTGTTTTTT	CSASTNSEKLFF
TRBV10-3	NA	once	TRBJ1-1	TGTGCCATCAGTGAGGGCCAGGGTAAAGAAGCTTTCTTT	CAISEGQGKEAFF
TRBV27	TRBD1	few	TRBJ1-1	TGTGCCAGCAGTCCGTCGGACAGGAGAACAACTGAAGCTTTCTTT	CASSPSDRRTTEAFF
TRBV2	TRBD2	NA	TRBJ2-1	TGTGCCAGCATTCCAGGGACTAGCGTCAATGAGCAGTTCTTC	CASIPGTSVNEQFF
TRBV5-1	TRBD2	NA	TRBJ2-2	TGCGCCAGCAGCATTAGCGGGGTTAAAACCGGGGAGCTGTTTTTT	CASSISGVKTGELFF
TRBV5-1	TRBD1	NA	TRBJ1-6	TGCGCCAGCAGCTTGGAGGGCCGACAGGGGGCATCACCCCTCCACTTT	CASSLEGRQGASPLHF
TRBV2	TRBD1	once	TRBJ2-1	TGTGCCAGCCTCCGACAGGGTTTGTCCAATGAGCAGTTCTTC	CASLRQGLSNEQFF
TRBV27	NA	NA	TRBJ1-1	TGTGCCAGCAGTTTGATGGGACAGAACACTGAAGCTTTCTTT	CASSLMGQNTEAFF
TRBV11-2	NA	once	TRBJ1-2	TGTGCCAGCAGCCCAGGCCGGAACTATGGCTACACCTTC	CASSPGRNYGYTF
TRBV10-1	NA	NA	TRBJ1-2	TGCGCCAGCAGTGAGACCCCTTACTCGGATGGCTACACCTTC	CASSETPYSDGYTF
TRBV5-1	TRBD1	NA	TRBJ2-1	TGCGCCAGCAGCTTGGGAACAGGGGGCTACAATGAGCAGTTCTTC	CASSLGTGGYNEQFF
TRBV5-1	TRBD2	NA	TRBJ2-7	TGCGCCAGCAGCTTAACTAGCGGGGTCATCTACGAGCAGTACTTC	CASSLTSGVIYEQYF
TRBV5-1	NA	few	TRBJ1-4	TGCGCCAGCAGCTTGGGAGGGCCCGGGTCGGGTGAAAAACTGTTTTTT	CASSLGGPGSGEKLFF
TRBV6-5	TRBD1	NA	TRBJ2-3	TGTGCCAGCAGCGGGACAGGGATGGATACGCAGTATTTT	CASSGTGMDTQYF
TRBV24-1	NA	NA	TRBJ1-3	TGTGCCACCAGTGGCCCGATGGAGGGACCGCGGGGAAACACCATATATTTT	CATSGPMEGPRGNTIYF
TRBV28	TRBD2	NA	TRBJ2-1	TGTGCCAGCAGTACTACTAGCGGGAGGGGTTTCTACAATGAGCAGTTCTTC	CASSTTSGRGFYNEQFF